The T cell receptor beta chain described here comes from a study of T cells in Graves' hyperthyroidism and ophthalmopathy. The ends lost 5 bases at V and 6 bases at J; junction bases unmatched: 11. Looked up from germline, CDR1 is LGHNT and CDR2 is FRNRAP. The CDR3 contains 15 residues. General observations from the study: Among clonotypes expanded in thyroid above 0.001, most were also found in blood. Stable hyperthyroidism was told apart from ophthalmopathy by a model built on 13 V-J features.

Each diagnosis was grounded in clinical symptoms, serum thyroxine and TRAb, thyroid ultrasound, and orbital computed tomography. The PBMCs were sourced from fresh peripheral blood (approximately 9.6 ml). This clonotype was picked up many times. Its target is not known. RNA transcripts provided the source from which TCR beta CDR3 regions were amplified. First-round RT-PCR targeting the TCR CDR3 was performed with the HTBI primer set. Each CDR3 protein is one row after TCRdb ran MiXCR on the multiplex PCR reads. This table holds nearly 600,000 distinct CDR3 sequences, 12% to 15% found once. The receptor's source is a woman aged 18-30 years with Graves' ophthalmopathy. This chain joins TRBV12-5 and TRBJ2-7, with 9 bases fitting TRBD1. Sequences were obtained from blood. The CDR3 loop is CASGTPGTGNREQYF. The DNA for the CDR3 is TGTGCTAGTGGTACCCCCGGGACAGGGAATCGCGAGCAGTACTTC. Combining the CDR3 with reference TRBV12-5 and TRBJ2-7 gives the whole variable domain DARVTQTPRHKVTEMGQEVTMRCQPILGHNTVFWYRQTMMQGLELLAYFRNRAPLDDSGMPKDRFSAEMPDATLATLKIQPSEPRDSAVYFCASGTPGTGNREQYFGPGTRLTVT.